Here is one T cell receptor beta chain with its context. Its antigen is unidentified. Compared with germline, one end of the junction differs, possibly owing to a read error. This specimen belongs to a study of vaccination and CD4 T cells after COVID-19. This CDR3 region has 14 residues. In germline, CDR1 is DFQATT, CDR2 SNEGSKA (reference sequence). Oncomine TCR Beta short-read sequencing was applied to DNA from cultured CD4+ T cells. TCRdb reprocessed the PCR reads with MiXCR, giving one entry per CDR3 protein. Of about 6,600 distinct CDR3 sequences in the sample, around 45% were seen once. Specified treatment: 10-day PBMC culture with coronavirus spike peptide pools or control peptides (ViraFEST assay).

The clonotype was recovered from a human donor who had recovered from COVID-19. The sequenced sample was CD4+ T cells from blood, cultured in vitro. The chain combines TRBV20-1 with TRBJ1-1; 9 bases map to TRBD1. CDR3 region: CSARETGGNTETFF. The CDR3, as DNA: TGCAGTGCTAGAGAAACAGGGGGCAACACTGAAACTTTCTTT.